One sample yielded the 22 T cell receptor beta chains listed below, sequenced in a study of cytomegalovirus exposure and HLA in healthy donors. PCR amplification relied on 60 Vbeta primers (plus 13 Jbeta primers). This table comes from immunoSEQ multiplex PCR, and its TCRdb copy is limited to in-frame clones, with some not included. The data show roughly 120,000 clones, 9% to 10% seen once. The material sequenced was PBMCs. The receptors come from a man aged 30 to 39 in good health and CMV-seronegative.

Concerning this clone: Germline is not matched at one junction end, which may reflect a read error. The V gene is TRBV30, the J gene TRBJ2-5; tentatively, D is TRBD1 (7 bases). The CDR3 contains 17 residues. Looked up from germline, CDR1 is GTSNPN and CDR2 is SVGIG (reference sequence). The CDR3 DNA reads TGTGCCTGGAGTGTAAAAGTGGAGGGGGCAACTCAAGAGAACCAGTACTTC. It yields the protein CAWSVKVEGATQENQYF.

This clone has only a few counts. The V call is TRBV4-3, the J call TRBJ2-3; 7 bases line up with TRBD2. Germline-derived CDR1 and CDR2 are LGHNA and YSLEER. The CDR3 has 16 residues. V dropped 1 base and J dropped 0; count of bases not matched to a gene: 4. The CDR3 region has the DNA TGCGCCAGCAGCCAAGGAGCGGGGCGAAGCACAGATACGCAGTATTTT. Translated: CASSQGAGRSTDTQYF.

In this sample, this clone turned up a few times. The CDR3 DNA reads TGCGCCAGCAGCTTGGGACTAGCGATAACAGATACGCAGTATTTT. Translating it yields CASSLGLAITDTQYF. The chain is built from TRBV5-1 and TRBJ2-3; 8 nucleotides agree with TRBD2. This CDR3 is 15 amino acids long. Germline V CDR1 and CDR2: SGHRS, YFSETQ. Unmatched junction bases numbered 3, after V lost 0 bases and J lost 3 bases.

The chain is built from TRBV7-9 and TRBJ2-7; 10 bases align to TRBD1. Unmatched junction bases numbered 6, after V lost 4 bases and J lost 3 bases. The CDR3 has 15 residues. Germline loops: CDR1 SEHNR, CDR2 FQNEAQ (reference sequence). CDR3 in amino acids: CASSSAGTGDYEQYF. CDR3 DNA: TGTGCCAGCAGCTCGGCCGGGACAGGGGACTACGAGCAGTACTTC. The full variable domain, completed using reference TRBV7-9 and TRBJ2-7, is DTGVSQNPRHKITKRGQNVTFRCDPISEHNRLYWYRQTLGQGPEFLTYFQNEAQLEKSRLLSDRFSAERPKGSFSTLEIQRTEQGDSAMYLCASSSAGTGDYEQYFGPGTRLTVT.

The CDR3 reads CASSSGLAGVYNEQFF. Written as DNA, the CDR3 is TGTGCCAGCAGTTCGGGACTAGCGGGAGTCTACAATGAGCAGTTCTTC. This sequence joins TRBV27 and TRBJ2-1, with 14 bases aligning to TRBD2. The CDR3 contains 16 residues. V was clipped by 4 bases and J by 3 bases; unmatched bases: 2. Germline CDR1 and CDR2: MNHEY and SMNVEV (reference sequence).

This rearrangement joins TRBV5-4 to TRBJ2-7, with TRBD2 matching over 12 bases. Germline loops: CDR1 SGHNT, CDR2 YYREEE (reference sequence). This CDR3 has 16 amino acids. Trimming cost V 1 base and J 4 bases; bases outside gene matches: 6. The DNA of the CDR3 is TGTGCCAGCAGCTTGATGGCTAGCGGGGGGGGTTACGAGCAGTACTTC. This codes for CASSLMASGGGYEQYF.

This clone was seen a handful of times. This sequence joins TRBV7-9 and TRBJ2-2, with D perhaps matching TRBD1 (5 bases). Germline V gene data show CDR1 as SEHNR and CDR2 as FQNEAQ (reference sequence). The CDR3 is made up of 17 amino acids. Between the trimmed V and J ends, which lost 0 bases and 0 bases, there was a span of 11 bases. CDR3 protein: CASSLALGQSNTGELFF. In nucleotides, the CDR3 is TGTGCCAGCAGCTTAGCGCTGGGGCAGTCGAACACCGGGGAGCTGTTTTTT.

In its sample, this clone was seen a few times. The CDR3 protein is CASSGGQVRNQPQHF. In DNA form, the CDR3 reads TGTGCCAGCAGCGGGGGACAGGTGCGCAATCAGCCCCAGCATTTT. The rearrangement uses TRBV5-8 and TRBJ1-5; 8 bases are shared with TRBD1. The germline gives CDR1 SGHTS, CDR2 YDEGEE. Trimming removed 4 bases from V and 2 bases from J; junction bases left unmatched: 5. There are 15 residues in the CDR3.

The chain carries TRBV6-1 and TRBJ1-5, with D tentatively TRBD1 (5 bases). The CDR3 length is 14 residues. CDR1 and CDR2 (germline): MNHNS, SASEGT. Trimming took off 6 bases at V and 6 bases at J, with 15 bases between the two ends. The CDR3 nucleotides read TGTGCCAGCAGCGACCAGGGAAAGAGTCAGCCCCAGCATTTT. Its protein is CASSDQGKSQPQHF.

The chain recombines TRBV10-3 with TRBJ2-3; 10 bases align to TRBD2. CDR1 is ENHRY and CDR2 is SYGVKD in the germline V gene. Unmatched junction bases numbered 16, after V lost 3 bases and J lost 4 bases. CDR3 length: 19 amino acids. CDR3: CAISDSGAGGHSYPDTQYF. Here the CDR3 DNA reads TGTGCCATCAGTGACTCAGGAGCGGGGGGGCACTCTTACCCAGATACGCAGTATTTT.

This clone was detected a few times. The gene calls are TRBV14 and TRBJ1-4, with 7 bases that match TRBD1. The V segment lost 5 bases and the J segment 5 bases; nucleotides outside the gene matches: 5. This CDR3 comprises 14 residues. CDR1 SGHDN and CDR2 FVKESK come from the germline V gene. DNA for the CDR3: TGTGCCAGCAGCAACCTGGACAGGAATGAAAAACTGTTTTTT. Translated: CASSNLDRNEKLFF.

This clone was found a few times. This sequence joins TRBV11-1 and TRBJ2-1; 13 nucleotides agree with TRBD2. The CDR3 has 17 residues. With V trimmed by 3 bases and J by 8 bases, 10 bases remained unmatched. Looked up from germline, CDR1 is SGHAT and CDR2 is FQDESV (reference sequence). Written as DNA, the CDR3 is TGTGCCAGCAGCTTTGGACTAGCGGGAGTTCCCACGGATGAGCAGTTCTTC. Translation gives CASSFGLAGVPTDEQFF. The full variable domain, with the rest looked up from reference TRBV11-1 and TRBJ2-1, is EAEVAQSPRYKITEKSQAVAFWCDPISGHATLYWYRQILGQGPELLVQFQDESVVDDSQLPKDRFSAERLKGVDSTLKIQPAELGDSAMYLCASSFGLAGVPTDEQFFGPGTRLTVL.

This chain connects TRBV5-1 to TRBJ2-2; 8 bases are shared with TRBD1. This CDR3 is 15 amino acids long. Per germline, CDR1 SGHRS and CDR2 YFSETQ. Trimming cost V 7 bases and J 4 bases; bases outside gene matches: 9. The CDR3 region has the DNA TGCGCCAGCCGGCGACCGGGACAGGTCACCGGGGAGCTGTTTTTT. Its translation: CASRRPGQVTGELFF.

This clone was seen a few times. The V call is TRBV5-1, the J call TRBJ1-5, with D unclear. The length of the CDR3 is 13 residues. Germline-derived CDR1 and CDR2 are SGHRS and YFSETQ. Trimming left V 1 base short and J 7 bases short, with 9 bases between. The CDR3 nucleotides read TGCGCCAGCAGCTTGAGTCGAGGGCAGCCCCAGCATTTT. Residues: CASSLSRGQPQHF.

V usage is TRBV7-2 and J usage is TRBJ2-6; tentatively, D is TRBD2 (7 bases). The germline CDR1 and CDR2 sequences are SGHTA and FQGNSA. CDR3 size: 19 residues. Trimming removed 2 bases at V and 1 base at J, with 18 bases between. The CDR3 sequence: CASSLRPAGAESGANVLTF. The CDR3 DNA follows: TGTGCCAGCAGCTTAAGGCCCGCGGGGGCGGAATCTGGGGCCAACGTCCTGACTTTC.

The chain has TRBV5-1 and TRBJ2-2; perhaps TRBD2 as D (5 bases). Per germline, CDR1 SGHRS and CDR2 YFSETQ. V lost 2 bases and J 3 bases, leaving 11 bases between the germline ends. This CDR3 comprises 15 residues. The CDR3 nucleotides are TGCGCCAGCAGCTTACTTACCGGGGACACCGGGGAGCTGTTTTTT. Its translation: CASSLLTGDTGELFF.

This clone was seen a few times. The V gene is TRBV18, the J gene TRBJ1-1, with TRBD1 matching 7 bases. The germline V gene encodes CDR1 KGHSH and CDR2 LQKENI. The V segment lost 3 bases and the J segment 5 bases; nucleotides outside the gene matches: 9. CDR3 size: 15 residues. CDR3 bases: TGTGCCAGCTCACCCGAAACAGGGGCGCGAACTGAAGCTTTCTTT. Amino acid sequence: CASSPETGARTEAFF.

Comment on this clone: This same CDR3 is encoded by further DNA sequences in the sample. The chain combines TRBV30 with TRBJ2-2; D may be TRBD2 (5 bases). The V gene's germline CDR1 is GTSNPN and CDR2 SVGIG (reference sequence). The ends were cut back, 1 base at V and 3 bases at J, with 12 bases in the middle. This CDR3 has 15 amino acids. The CDR3, as DNA: TGTGCCTGGAGTGCGGCGGGCCGGGACACCGGGGAGCTGTTTTTT. Translating gives CAWSAAGRDTGELFF.

The chain carries TRBV5-5 and TRBJ1-5; TRBD1 matches at 10 bases. The trim removed 1 base at V and 6 bases at J, leaving 4 bases unmatched. The germline gives CDR1 SGHKS, CDR2 YYEKEE (reference sequence). The CDR3 totals 15 residues. The CDR3 coding sequence is TGTGCCAGCAGCTTGAGTGGGGACAGGGGTCAGCCCCAGCATTTT. It is translated as CASSLSGDRGQPQHF.

V is TRBV7-9 and J is TRBJ1-1; D gene ambiguous. Germline V CDR1 and CDR2: SEHNR, FQNEAQ (reference sequence). The CDR3 length is 14 residues. V was pared by 1 base and J by 8 bases, with 14 bases between. CDR3 nucleotide sequence: TGTGCCAGCAGCTTAGAAGGACTCGCCTCCGAAGCTTTCTTT. It specifies CASSLEGLASEAFF.

This clone has more than one count but fewer than ten. The V and J genes are TRBV6-1 and TRBJ1-3; a weak D match, TRBD1 (5 bases). In germline, CDR1 is MNHNS, CDR2 SASEGT. This CDR3 is 13 amino acids long. Trimming stripped 6 bases from V and 3 bases from J, with 9 bases between. The CDR3 nucleotides are TGTGCCAGCAGCCGACAGAGTGGAAACACCATATATTTT. Translated: CASSRQSGNTIYF.

This rearrangement joins TRBV2 to TRBJ2-4; 11 nucleotides match TRBD2. The junction had 10 bases not matched to a gene; V was cut back by 9 bases and J by 0 bases. Germline V gives CDR1 SNHLY, CDR2 FYNNEI. The CDR3 covers 17 residues. CDR3 in amino acids: CASSGTSGPVAKNIQYF. The CDR3 coding sequence is TGTGCCAGTTCCGGGACTAGCGGACCTGTAGCCAAAAACATTCAGTACTTC.